This T cell receptor beta chain is from a study of T cell responses to AZD1222 COVID-19 vaccine. Sequenced by immunoSEQ multiplex PCR; TCRdb stores in-frame clones only, minus some. The sample has roughly 110,000 clones, around 90% seen once. Whole-study results and caveats: Baseline serostatus was positive in only six AZD1222 recipients. The study reported that nearly half of spike-specific TCRs target unmutated variant regions.

V lost 0 bases to trimming and J lost 13 bases, with 19 bases between them. Per the germline V gene, CDR1 is LGHNA and CDR2 is YNFKEQ. The CDR3 contains 15 residues. A note on this clone: Its target is unknown.

The chain combines TRBV4-2 with TRBJ2-1, with D tentatively TRBD1 or TRBD2 (5 bases each). The TCR sequence derives from an adult in good health. Sequencing was performed on peripheral blood, taken on day 0 of AZD1222 vaccination. The CDR3 here is CASSQEGDREGGQFF. The CDR3 nucleotides read TGTGCCAGCAGCCAAGAGGGGGATAGGGAAGGTGGCCAGTTCTTC.